Listed below are T cell receptor beta chains from one sample, sequenced in a study of blood T cell repertoires in COVID-19. TCRdb's table, derived via immunoSEQ multiplex PCR, lists solely in-frame clones and lacks some. The sample lists 200,000 to 300,000 clones, about 83% seen once, with around 5.2% in the top ten. Sequenced material: peripheral blood. Source of these receptors: a human donor in a cohort sampled during active COVID-19. CDR3s include the opening cysteine and the closing phenylalanine or tryptophan. D genes are given only for firm matches. The size field is filled for only some rows; it gives once, few, many or a size class.

j_call cdr3_length v_call d_call clone_size cdr3_nt cdr3_aa
TRBJ2-2 17 TRBV28 NA few TGTGCGACCATAAAATCACCGGGGGGCTCGAACACCGGGGAGCTGTTTTTT CATIKSPGGSNTGELFF
TRBJ2-3 17 TRBV7-9 TRBD2 NA TGTGCCAGCAGCCCCCGCCCAGCGGGGGGGCGCACAGATACGCAGTATTTT CASSPRPAGGRTDTQYF
TRBJ1-4 13 TRBV27 TRBD1 NA TGTGCCAGCAGTCGGGACAGGGACGAAAAACTGTTTTTT CASSRDRDEKLFF
TRBJ2-7 16 TRBV6-2/TRBV6-3 NA NA TGTGCCAGCAGCCCTAATCCTAGCGCCCGGATAGGGGAGCAGTACTTC CASSPNPSARIGEQYF
TRBJ2-7 11 TRBV2 NA NA TGTGCCAGCAAACTAGGTCTCGAGCAGTACTTC CASKLGLEQYF
TRBJ2-2 18 TRBV5-1 TRBD2 NA TGCGCCAGCAGCTCGGGACTACACGTAGCCTCGAACACCGGGGAGCTGTTTTTT CASSSGLHVASNTGELFF
TRBJ2-5 19 TRBV13 TRBD1 NA TGTGCCAGCAGCCTCCGCCGGGACAGGGCCCTGCAGTACCAAGAGACCCAGTACTTC CASSLRRDRALQYQETQYF
TRBJ2-1 13 TRBV27 NA NA TGTGCCAGCAGGAGGATGGGGGGCAATGAGCAGTTCTTC CASRRMGGNEQFF
TRBJ2-2 14 TRBV19 TRBD2 NA TGTGCCAGTACAAAGTGGGAGGGGATCGGGGAGCTGTTTTTT CASTKWEGIGELFF
TRBJ1-3 13 TRBV27 NA NA TGTGCCAGCAGGGCAGGGTCTGGAAACACCATATATTTT CASRAGSGNTIYF
TRBJ1-6 16 TRBV28 TRBD1 few TGTGCCAGCAGTTCCACAGGGGTCTCCTATAATTCACCCCTCCACTTT CASSSTGVSYNSPLHF
TRBJ1-1 15 TRBV11-2 NA NA TGTGCCAGCAGCTTTGGCGGGAAACCAGAATCTGAAGCTTTCTTT CASSFGGKPESEAFF
TRBJ2-6 18 TRBV28 TRBD2 NA TGTGCCAGCAGCCCTCCGGGGGGGCGAGGTCTCGGGGCCAACGTCCTGACTTTC CASSPPGGRGLGANVLTF